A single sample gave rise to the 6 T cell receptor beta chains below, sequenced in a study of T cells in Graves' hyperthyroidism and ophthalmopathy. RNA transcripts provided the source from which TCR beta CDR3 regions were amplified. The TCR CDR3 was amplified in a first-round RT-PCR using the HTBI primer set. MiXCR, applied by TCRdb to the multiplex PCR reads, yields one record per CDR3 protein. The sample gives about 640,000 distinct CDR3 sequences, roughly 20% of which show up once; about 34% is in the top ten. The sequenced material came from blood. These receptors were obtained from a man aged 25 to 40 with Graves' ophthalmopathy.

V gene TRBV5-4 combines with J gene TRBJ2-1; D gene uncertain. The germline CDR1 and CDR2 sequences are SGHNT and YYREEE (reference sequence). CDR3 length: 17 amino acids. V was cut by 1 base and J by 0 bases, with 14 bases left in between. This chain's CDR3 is CASSLFLVANSYNEQFF. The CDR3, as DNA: TGTGCCAGCAGCTTGTTTTTAGTGGCGAACTCCTACAATGAGCAGTTCTTC. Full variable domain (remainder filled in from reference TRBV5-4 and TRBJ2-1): ETGVTQSPTHLIKTRGQQVTLRCSSQSGHNTVSWYQQALGQGPQFIFQYYREEENGRGNFPPRFSGLQFPNYSSELNVNALELDDSALYLCASSLFLVANSYNEQFFGPGTRLTVL.

CDR3 sequence reads: CASSTGLAGAQETQYF. CDR3 coding DNA: TGTGCCAGTAGTACCGGACTAGCGGGGGCCCAAGAGACCCAGTACTTC. This chain joins TRBV19 and TRBJ2-5; 13 bases fit TRBD2. V lost 4 bases and J lost 1; bases outside the gene matches: 3. Germline assignment: CDR1 LNHDA and CDR2 SQIVND (reference sequence). The CDR3 extends over 16 amino acids.

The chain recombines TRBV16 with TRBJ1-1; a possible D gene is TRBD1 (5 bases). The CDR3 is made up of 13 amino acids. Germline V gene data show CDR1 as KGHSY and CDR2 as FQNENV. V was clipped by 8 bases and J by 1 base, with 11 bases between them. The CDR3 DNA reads TGTGCCAGCGGTAGACAGTCGAACACTGAAGCTTTCTTT. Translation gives CASGRQSNTEAFF.

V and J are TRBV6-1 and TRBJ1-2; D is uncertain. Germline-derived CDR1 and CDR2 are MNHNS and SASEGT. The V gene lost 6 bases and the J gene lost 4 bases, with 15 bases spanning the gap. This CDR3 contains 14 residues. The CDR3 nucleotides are TGTGCCAGCAGGGCAGATCGTTCGGCCTATGGCTACACCTTC. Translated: CASRADRSAYGYTF.

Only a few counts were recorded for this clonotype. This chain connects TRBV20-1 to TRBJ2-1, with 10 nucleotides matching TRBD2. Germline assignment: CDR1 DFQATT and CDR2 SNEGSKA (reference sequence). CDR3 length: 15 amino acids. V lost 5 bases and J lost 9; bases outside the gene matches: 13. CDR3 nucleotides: TGCAGTGCTTCCCGGACTAGCGGAGACGAGGGTGAGCAGTTCTTC. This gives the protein CSASRTSGDEGEQFF.

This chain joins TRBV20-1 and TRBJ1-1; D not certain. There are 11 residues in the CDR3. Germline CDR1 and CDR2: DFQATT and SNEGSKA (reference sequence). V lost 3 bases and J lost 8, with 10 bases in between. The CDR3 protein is CSARAPSEAFF. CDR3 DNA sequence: TGCAGTGCTAGGGCCCCGTCGGAAGCTTTCTTT.